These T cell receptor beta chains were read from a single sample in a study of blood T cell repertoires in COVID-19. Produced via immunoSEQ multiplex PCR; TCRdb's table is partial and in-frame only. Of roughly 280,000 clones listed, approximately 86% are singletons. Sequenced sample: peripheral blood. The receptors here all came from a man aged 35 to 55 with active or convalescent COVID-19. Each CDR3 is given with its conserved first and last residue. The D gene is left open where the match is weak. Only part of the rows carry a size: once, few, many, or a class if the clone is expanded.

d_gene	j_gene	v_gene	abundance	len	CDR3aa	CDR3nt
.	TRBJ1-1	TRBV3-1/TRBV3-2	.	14	CASSHIQGGTEAFF	TGTGCCAGCAGCCACATTCAGGGTGGGACTGAAGCTTTCTTT
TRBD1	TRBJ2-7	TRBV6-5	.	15	CASRPPGQGKYEQYF	TGTGCCAGCAGACCACCGGGACAGGGGAAATACGAGCAGTACTTC
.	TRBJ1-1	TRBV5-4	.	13	CASSPPGKLRAFF	TGTGCCAGCAGCCCTCCCGGAAAGCTCAGGGCTTTCTTT
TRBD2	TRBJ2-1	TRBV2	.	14	CASSGTSGYNEQFF	TGTGCCAGCAGCGGGACTAGCGGGTACAATGAGCAGTTCTTC
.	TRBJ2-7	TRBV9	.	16	CASSASSRAVSYEQYF	TGTGCCAGCAGCGCCTCTTCCCGAGCGGTTTCCTACGAGCAGTACTTC
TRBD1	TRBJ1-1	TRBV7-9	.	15	CASSISTGVYTEAFF	TGTGCCAGCAGCATATCGACAGGGGTGTACACTGAAGCTTTCTTT
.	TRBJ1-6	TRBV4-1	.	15	CASSLTSSYNSPLHF	TGCGCCAGCAGTTTAACGAGCTCCTATAATTCACCCCTCCACTTT
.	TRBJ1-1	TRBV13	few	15	CASSSNLGVNTEAFF	TGTGCCAGCAGCTCCAACCTAGGAGTGAACACTGAAGCTTTCTTT
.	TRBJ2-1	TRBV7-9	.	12	CASSSQAGLQFF	TGTGCCAGCAGCTCTCAAGCGGGCCTGCAGTTCTTC
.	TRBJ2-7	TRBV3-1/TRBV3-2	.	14	CASSQDSLAYEQYF	TGTGCCAGCAGCCAAGACTCTCTAGCTTACGAGCAGTACTTC
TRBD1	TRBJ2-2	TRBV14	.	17	CASSQGRDRGTGGELFF	TGTGCCAGCAGCCAAGGCCGGGACAGGGGGACTGGCGGGGAGCTGTTTTTT
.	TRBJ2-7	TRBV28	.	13	CASSPPFPYEQYF	TGTGCCAGCAGTCCCCCTTTTCCCTACGAGCAGTACTTC
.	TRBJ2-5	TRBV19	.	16	CASRGGGSGAQETQYF	TGTGCCAGTAGGGGAGGAGGGAGCGGAGCCCAAGAGACCCAGTACTTC
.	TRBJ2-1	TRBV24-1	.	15	CATSDLKVPGNEQFF	TGTGCCACCAGTGATTTAAAGGTCCCGGGCAATGAGCAGTTCTTC
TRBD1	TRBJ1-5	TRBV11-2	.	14	CASSLGTGQQPQHF	TGTGCCAGCAGCTTAGGGACAGGGCAACAGCCCCAGCATTTT
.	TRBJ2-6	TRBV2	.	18	CASRRGGAGSSGANVLTF	TGTGCCAGCAGGAGAGGGGGGGCCGGGTCCTCTGGGGCCAACGTCCTGACTTTC
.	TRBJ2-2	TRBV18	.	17	CASSPKAEGIDTGELFF	TGTGCCAGCTCACCCAAAGCGGAGGGAATTGACACCGGGGAGCTGTTTTTT